One sample yielded the 13 T cell receptor beta chains listed below, sequenced in a study of blood T cell repertoires in COVID-19. Profiling relied on immunoSEQ multiplex PCR, and the TCRdb table lists in-frame clones only, not all of them. The sample shows about 100,000 clones, 70% to 80% of them seen only once. Sequences were obtained from peripheral blood. These receptors were obtained from a woman aged 70-85 years with acute or convalescent COVID-19.

This rearrangement joins TRBV12-3 or TRBV12-4 to TRBJ2-7; possible D gene TRBD1, 5 bases. The V end was cut by 2 bases, the J end by 4 bases, with 6 bases between. The CDR3 consists of 12 residues. The CDR3 DNA is TGTGCCAGCAGTTTAAACAGGTACGAGCAGTACGTC. It translates to CASSLNRYEQYV.

This chain connects TRBV10-3 to TRBJ1-5; perhaps TRBD1 as D (6 bases). The V and J ends lost 0 bases and 8 bases respectively, with 14 bases between them. The germline CDR1 and CDR2 sequences are ENHRY and SYGVKD. CDR3 length equals 15 residues. DNA of the CDR3: TGTGCCATCAGTGAGTCTAGGGCAGGGGAAGAGCCCCAGCATTTT. As protein: CAISESRAGEEPQHF.

J is TRBJ2-5 and V is TRBV7-9; 7 bases fit TRBD1. With 7 bases clipped from V and 2 bases from J, the junction kept 10 bases outside the gene matches. The CDR3 has 15 residues. CDR1 and CDR2 from the germline V gene are SEHNR and FQNEAQ (reference sequence). CDR3 sequence: CASTLQPQGQETQYF. CDR3 nucleotides: TGTGCCAGCACTCTCCAACCACAGGGGCAAGAGACCCAGTACTTC.

This chain links TRBV14 with TRBJ1-6; TRBD1 aligns across 8 bases. This CDR3 contains 14 residues. V lost 5 bases to trimming and J lost 7 bases; unmatched junction nucleotides: 4. CDR1 is SGHDN, CDR2 FVKESK, per germline. The CDR3 loop reads CASSSRGRNSPLHF. DNA for the CDR3: TGTGCCAGCAGCAGCAGGGGGCGGAATTCACCCCTCCACTTT.

This clone came up a few times. V usage is TRBV30 and J usage is TRBJ1-1; no definite D call. The germline CDR1 and CDR2 sequences are GTSNPN and SVGIG (reference sequence). V was cut by 2 bases and J by 2 bases, with 6 bases left in between. The CDR3 runs to 12 residues. DNA for the CDR3: TGTGCCTGGAGTCTTAGTAACACTGAAGCTTTCTTT. This gives the protein CAWSLSNTEAFF.

The chain is built from TRBV29-1 and TRBJ2-3; 7 bases line up with TRBD1. Germline lookup yields CDR1 SQVTM and CDR2 ANQGSEA. The trim removed 6 bases at V and 8 bases at J, leaving 20 bases unmatched. There are 16 residues in the CDR3. CDR3 sequence reads: CSVPPTPTGLSGTQYF. The CDR3 DNA sequence: TGCAGCGTCCCCCCGACCCCGACAGGGTTGAGCGGTACGCAGTATTTT.

The chain combines TRBV19 with TRBJ1-5; D is perhaps TRBD1 (5 bases). Germline CDR1 and CDR2: LNHDA and SQIVND (reference sequence). The V gene lost 5 bases and the J gene lost 7 bases, with 12 bases spanning the gap. The CDR3 runs 13 residues. CDR3 sequence: CASSWQTVQPQHF. CDR3 bases: TGTGCCAGTAGTTGGCAGACAGTGCAGCCCCAGCATTTT.

J is TRBJ1-1 and V is TRBV10-3; 7 bases fit TRBD1. After removal of 0 bases from V and 6 bases from J, the junction contained 7 bases not matched to a gene. This CDR3 spans 15 amino acids. Germline CDR1 ENHRY, CDR2 SYGVKD. The CDR3 loop is CAISESRQGWPEAFF. In nucleotides, the CDR3 is TGTGCCATCAGTGAGTCGAGACAGGGATGGCCTGAAGCTTTCTTT.

The chain employs TRBV7-9 and TRBJ2-7; a weak D match, TRBD1 (6 bases). The CDR3 contains 14 residues. Between the trimmed V and J ends, which lost 5 bases and 3 bases, there was a span of 14 bases. CDR1 and CDR2 from the germline V gene are SEHNR and FQNEAQ (reference sequence). In DNA form, the CDR3 reads TGTGCCAGCAGCCTCTCAGGGGAAAGCTACGAGCAGTACGTC. Protein: CASSLSGESYEQYV.

The sample holds a few counts of this clone. The rearrangement joins TRBV3-1 (or the pseudogene TRBV3-2) to TRBJ1-5; D perhaps matches TRBD1 (6 bases). The V and J ends lost 1 base and 11 bases respectively, with 12 bases between them. Germline lookup yields CDR1 LGHDT and CDR2 YNNKEL (reference sequence). The CDR3 runs 13 residues. CDR3 sequence (DNA): TGTGCCAGCAGCCAAGCCGGGGGGGCGACCCAGCATTTT. Its protein product is CASSQAGGATQHF.

In this sample, this clone turned up once. DNA for the CDR3: TGTGCCAGCAGTCCAGCGTCTGGGGCTCAAGAGACCCAGTACTTC. Its translation: CASSPASGAQETQYF. This rearrangement joins TRBV6-4 to TRBJ2-5; D perhaps matches TRBD1 (5 bases). The CDR3 runs 15 residues. The V gene lost 5 bases and the J gene lost 2 bases, with 15 bases spanning the gap. From germline, CDR1 is MRHNA and CDR2 SNTAGT.

The V and J genes are TRBV7-9 and TRBJ2-1; D perhaps matches TRBD2 (6 bases). Looked up from germline, CDR1 is SEHNR and CDR2 is FQNEAQ (reference sequence). This CDR3 is 14 amino acids long. Trimming stripped 3 bases from V and 4 bases from J, with 10 bases between. The CDR3 protein is CASSLRGGYNEQFF. The CDR3 nucleotides are TGTGCCAGCAGCTTGCGGGGAGGATACAATGAGCAGTTCTTC.

The rearrangement joins TRBV10-1 to TRBJ2-3, with 7 bases aligning to TRBD2. Looked up from germline, CDR1 is WNHNN and CDR2 is SYGVQD (reference sequence). The CDR3 runs to 15 residues. The junction had 4 bases not matched to a gene; V was cut back by 2 bases and J by 2 bases. In nucleotides, the CDR3 is TGCGCCAGCAGTGAGGTCGGGGGGAACACAGATACGCAGTATTTT. It codes for CASSEVGGNTDTQYF.